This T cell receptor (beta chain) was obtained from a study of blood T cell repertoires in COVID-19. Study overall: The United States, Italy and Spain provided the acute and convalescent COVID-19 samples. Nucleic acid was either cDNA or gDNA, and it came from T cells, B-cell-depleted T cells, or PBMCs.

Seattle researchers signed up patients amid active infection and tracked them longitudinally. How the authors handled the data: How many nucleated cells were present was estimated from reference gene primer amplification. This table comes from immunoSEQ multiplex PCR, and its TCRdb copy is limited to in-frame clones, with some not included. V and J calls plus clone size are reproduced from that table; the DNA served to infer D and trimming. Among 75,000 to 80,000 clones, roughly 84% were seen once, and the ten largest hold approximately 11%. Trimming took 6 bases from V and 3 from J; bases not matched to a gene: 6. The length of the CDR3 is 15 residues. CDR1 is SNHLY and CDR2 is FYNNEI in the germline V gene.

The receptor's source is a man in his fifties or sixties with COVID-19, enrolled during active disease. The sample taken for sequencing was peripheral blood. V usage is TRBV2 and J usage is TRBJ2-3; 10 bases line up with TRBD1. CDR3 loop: CASSLRQGATDTQYF. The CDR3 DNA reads TGTGCCAGCAGCCTCCGACAGGGGGCAACAGATACGCAGTATTTT.